The entry below describes one TCR beta chain. This record comes from a study of cytomegalovirus exposure and HLA in healthy donors. The CDR3 length is 16 residues. The germline gives CDR1 SGHAT, CDR2 FQNNGV. In the PCR, 60 Vbeta and 13 Jbeta primers were used. How the authors handled the data: A later analysis tallied tens of millions of unique TCR beta chains, around 11 million of them shared. TCRdb's table, derived via immunoSEQ multiplex PCR, lists solely in-frame clones and lacks some. Clone size and V and J calls were adopted from that table, with D and trimming inferred from the DNA. The table records over 150,000 clones, more than 65% of them present only once.

This chain uses TRBV11-2 with TRBJ2-5; 8 positions agree with TRBD2. The J call may be incorrect, as the DNA end agrees better with TRBJ2-7. The source of this sequence is a girl aged 10 to 17 in good health and CMV-seropositive. Sequenced material: PBMCs. CDR3 amino acids: CASSLVGGALTHEQYF. DNA of the CDR3: TGTGCCAGCAGCTTAGTCGGGGGGGCGCTTACCCACGAGCAGTACTTC.